The 10 T cell receptor beta chains presented below share a single source sample, sequenced in a study of CD8 T cells in Susac syndrome. A quantity of roughly 0.5 to 1 ug RNA underwent reverse transcription using random hexamers. MiXCR, applied by TCRdb to the immunoSEQ multiplex PCR reads, yields one record per CDR3 protein. The top ten hold 0.1% of the sample, which has around 200,000 distinct CDR3 sequences, around 95% seen once. Specimen: CD4+ T cells from PBMCs. These receptors came from a human donor in good health.

The J gene is TRBJ1-1, the V gene TRBV4-1; D is ambiguous. The CDR3 runs 13 residues. Germline CDR1 is MGHRA and CDR2 is YSYEKL. Trimming left V 1 base short and J 11 bases short, with 14 bases between. In DNA form, the CDR3 reads TGCGCCAGCAGCCAAGCCCCGCAGATGCACGCTTTCTTT. This gives the protein CASSQAPQMHAFF.

This clonotype came up once. This chain connects TRBV27 to TRBJ2-7; a weak D match, TRBD2 (6 bases). This CDR3 has 14 amino acids. Germline CDR1 MNHEY, CDR2 SMNVEV (reference sequence). The V end lost 5 bases, the J end lost 7 bases, and 18 bases lay between the germline ends. Here the CDR3 DNA reads TGTGCCAGCAGTCTCCGGAGGGGACCTTTTGAGCAGTACGTC. Amino acids: CASSLRRGPFEQYV.

The chain joins TRBV20-1 to TRBJ1-1; possible D gene TRBD1, 6 bases. This CDR3 region has 13 residues. Per the germline V gene, CDR1 is DFQATT and CDR2 is SNEGSKA (reference sequence). V lost 0 bases and J lost 3, with 8 bases in between. The CDR3 DNA follows: TGCAGTGCTAGAGACAGGGGTTACACTGAAGCTTTCTTT. Amino acids: CSARDRGYTEAFF.

The count of this clonotype is one. The V and J genes are TRBV29-1 and TRBJ1-2; weak D call: TRBD1 (5 bases). There are 13 residues in the CDR3. V lost 0 bases, J lost 6 bases, and 11 bases lay in between. Germline assignment: CDR1 SQVTM and CDR2 ANQGSEA. The CDR3 coding sequence is TGCAGCGTTGAAGACATCGGGGGGGATGGCTACACCTTC. Translated: CSVEDIGGDGYTF.

This chain links TRBV4-1 with TRBJ2-5; weak D call: TRBD2 (5 bases). The germline V and J ends were trimmed by 0 bases and 7 bases, with 9 bases remaining between them. The V gene's germline CDR1 is MGHRA and CDR2 YSYEKL. The CDR3 has 13 amino acids. The CDR3 sequence is CASSQELGGTQYF. The CDR3 DNA is TGCGCCAGCAGCCAAGAACTAGGCGGGACCCAGTACTTC.

V usage is TRBV3-1 and J usage is TRBJ2-7; possible D gene TRBD1, 5 bases. V lost 3 bases to trimming and J lost 3 bases, with 9 bases between them. This CDR3 is 13 amino acids long. The V gene's germline CDR1 is LGHDT and CDR2 YNNKEL (reference sequence). The CDR3 bases are TGTGCCAGCAGCCATGTCCAGGGCTACGAGCAGTACTTC. Its translation is CASSHVQGYEQYF.

The chain has TRBV7-8 and TRBJ2-3; D call uncertain. Trimming shortened V by 0 bases and J by 4 bases, and 8 bases separated the two germline ends. The CDR3 contains 14 residues. Germline V lookup: CDR1 SGHVS, CDR2 FQNEAQ. The chain's CDR3 is CASSLARLADTQYF. DNA of the CDR3: TGTGCCAGCAGCTTAGCGCGGCTAGCAGATACGCAGTATTTT.

V is TRBV6-6 and J is TRBJ2-1; 7 bases line up with TRBD2. Germline lookup yields CDR1 MNHNY and CDR2 SVGAGI (reference sequence). V lost 10 bases, J lost 5 bases, and 14 bases stayed unmatched. The CDR3 is 15 residues long. This chain's CDR3 is CATTRAGTSDNEQFF. The CDR3 nucleotides are TGTGCCACCACACGAGCGGGAACATCGGACAATGAGCAGTTCTTC.

The chain uses TRBV7-9 and TRBJ2-3, with 8 positions matching TRBD2. The germline V gene encodes CDR1 SEHNR and CDR2 FQNEAQ (reference sequence). The CDR3 length is 15 residues. V lost 7 bases, J lost 3 bases, and 9 bases stayed unmatched. The CDR3 loop is CASTPSRGGTDTQYF. CDR3 DNA: TGTGCCAGCACCCCCTCACGCGGGGGGACAGATACGCAGTATTTT.

This chain connects TRBV9 to TRBJ2-4; 10 bases align to TRBD2. The CDR3 has 13 residues. Trimming removed 3 bases from V and 8 bases from J; junction bases left unmatched: 2. Germline-derived CDR1 and CDR2 are SGDLS and YYNGEE. CDR3 residues: CASSAGTSDIQYF. The CDR3 nucleotides read TGTGCCAGCAGCGCCGGGACTAGCGACATTCAGTACTTC.